A selection of T cell receptor beta chains follows, all from one sample in a study of T cell repertoires in cytomegalovirus infection. Their antigens remain unidentified. One entry per CDR3 protein results from TCRdb running MiXCR on the reads. The sample contains approximately 730,000 distinct CDR3 sequences, 25% to 35% of which appear only once. This specimen was cultured CD8+ T cells from PBMCs, taken from culture after CMV antigen stimulation. These receptor sequences come from a human donor in good health (CMV status not recorded). Some clones in this sample may be carry-over from other donors' samples. The CDR3 runs from the conserved cysteine through the conserved F or W. A D gene is named only where the DNA matches it firmly. Expanded clones are given a class, and other clones once, few, many or no size at all.

clone_size: -; d_call: -; j_call: TRBJ2-2; cdr3_length: 13; v_call: TRBV27; cdr3_nt: TGTGCCAGCAGTTTAGGCCAGTCTGGGGAGCTGTTTTTT; cdr3_aa: CASSLGQSGELFF
clone_size: many; d_call: -; j_call: TRBJ2-1; cdr3_length: 13; v_call: TRBV6-5; cdr3_nt: TGTGCCAGCAGCTACGGAGGGGACAATGAGCAGTTCTTC; cdr3_aa: CASSYGGDNEQFF
clone_size: -; d_call: -; j_call: TRBJ1-2; cdr3_length: 21; v_call: TRBV11-3; cdr3_nt: TGTGCCAGCAGCTTAGATTCGGTATGGCAGGGCGGTTTTTCATTTAACTATGGCTACACCTTC; cdr3_aa: CASSLDSVWQGGFSFNYGYTF
clone_size: -; d_call: -; j_call: TRBJ1-5; cdr3_length: 15; v_call: TRBV12-3/TRBV12-4; cdr3_nt: TGTGCCAGCTCCCCGGGGTTCATTAGCAATCAGCCCCAGCATTTT; cdr3_aa: CASSPGFISNQPQHF
clone_size: few; d_call: -; j_call: TRBJ2-3; cdr3_length: 15; v_call: TRBV2; cdr3_nt: TGTGCCAGCAGTGAAAGCGGTTCTAGCACAGATACGCAGTATTTT; cdr3_aa: CASSESGSSTDTQYF
clone_size: -; d_call: -; j_call: TRBJ1-5; cdr3_length: 19; v_call: TRBV6-6; cdr3_nt: TGTGCCAGCAGTTACTCGACCCCAGTGGGGGGGCAGGGTGTACAGCCCCAGCATTTT; cdr3_aa: CASSYSTPVGGQGVQPQHF
clone_size: few; d_call: -; j_call: TRBJ2-3; cdr3_length: 15; v_call: TRBV5-4; cdr3_nt: TGTGCCAGCACTGGGGGCGGGGAGGGCACAGATACGCAGTATTTT; cdr3_aa: CASTGGGEGTDTQYF
clone_size: few; d_call: -; j_call: TRBJ2-3; cdr3_length: 17; v_call: TRBV27; cdr3_nt: TGTGCCAGCAGTTCACTACCCGGGACTTACTCGTCAGGTACGCAGTATTTT; cdr3_aa: CASSSLPGTYSSGTQYF
clone_size: -; d_call: TRBD1; j_call: TRBJ1-2; cdr3_length: 15; v_call: TRBV7-9; cdr3_nt: TGTGCCAGCAGCCCCTGGACAGGGGGCGGGTTTGGCTACACCTTC; cdr3_aa: CASSPWTGGGFGYTF
clone_size: few; d_call: -; j_call: TRBJ1-2; cdr3_length: 14; v_call: TRBV27; cdr3_nt: TGTGCCAGCGGCTACCCGGGACTGCGTTATGGCTACACCTTC; cdr3_aa: CASGYPGLRYGYTF
clone_size: -; d_call: TRBD2; j_call: TRBJ2-5; cdr3_length: 18; v_call: TRBV24-1; cdr3_nt: TGTGCCACCAGTGATTCAAGCGGGGGGACCTTCATCCAAGAGACCCAGTACTTC; cdr3_aa: CATSDSSGGTFIQETQYF
clone_size: few; d_call: -; j_call: TRBJ1-4; cdr3_length: 13; v_call: TRBV7-9; cdr3_nt: TGTGCCAGCAGCCTCCCCCCTCGGGAAAAACTGTTTTTT; cdr3_aa: CASSLPPREKLFF
clone_size: -; d_call: -; j_call: TRBJ2-5; cdr3_length: 15; v_call: TRBV20-1; cdr3_nt: TGCAGTGCTAGAGATCAAGAGTCGATAGGAGAGACCCAGTACTTC; cdr3_aa: CSARDQESIGETQYF
clone_size: -; d_call: -; j_call: TRBJ1-2; cdr3_length: 13; v_call: TRBV9; cdr3_nt: TGTGCCAGCAGCGAGGGGGAAGAGTATGGCTACACCTTC; cdr3_aa: CASSEGEEYGYTF
clone_size: few; d_call: -; j_call: TRBJ2-1; cdr3_length: 14; v_call: TRBV15; cdr3_nt: TGTGCCACCAGCGACGGGACCCGGGGGAATGAGCAGTTCTTC; cdr3_aa: CATSDGTRGNEQFF
clone_size: few; d_call: -; j_call: TRBJ2-3; cdr3_length: 16; v_call: TRBV19; cdr3_nt: TGTGCCAGTACCCTCTCATGGGGGGTCCGCACAGATACGCAGTATTTT; cdr3_aa: CASTLSWGVRTDTQYF
clone_size: -; d_call: -; j_call: TRBJ2-7; cdr3_length: 11; v_call: TRBV20-1; cdr3_nt: TGCAGTGCTCAATCAGACTACGAGCAGTACTTC; cdr3_aa: CSAQSDYEQYF
clone_size: -; d_call: -; j_call: TRBJ2-1; cdr3_length: 16; v_call: TRBV6-2/TRBV6-3; cdr3_nt: TGTGCCAGCAGTCCGGGACGGGAGAGCTCCTACAATGAGCAGTTCTTC; cdr3_aa: CASSPGRESSYNEQFF
clone_size: many; d_call: -; j_call: TRBJ2-3; cdr3_length: 16; v_call: TRBV7-2; cdr3_nt: TGTGCCAGCAGCCTAAGACACCCTCCTTACACAGATACGCAGTATTTT; cdr3_aa: CASSLRHPPYTDTQYF
clone_size: once; d_call: -; j_call: TRBJ2-6; cdr3_length: 18; v_call: TRBV19; cdr3_nt: TGTGCCAGTAGCCCTGAGGCTGCGGGGTGGTCTGGGGCCAACGTCCTGACTTTC; cdr3_aa: CASSPEAAGWSGANVLTF
clone_size: few; d_call: TRBD1; j_call: TRBJ2-7; cdr3_length: 14; v_call: TRBV19; cdr3_nt: TGTGCCAGTAGTCCAGGGACAGCAGCCTACGAGCAGTACTTC; cdr3_aa: CASSPGTAAYEQYF